A selection of T cell receptor beta chains follows, all from one sample in a study of blood T cell repertoires in COVID-19. The table came from immunoSEQ multiplex PCR; TCRdb's copy has only in-frame clones and leaves some out. The sample shows more than 300,000 clones, 85% to 90% of them seen only once. The sequenced sample consisted of PBMCs or T cells enriched from blood (not recorded which). The receptors shown here come from a woman younger than 35 who had recovered from COVID-19. The CDR3 runs from the conserved cysteine through the conserved F or W. Fields, in order: D gene, J gene, V gene, CDR3 DNA, CDR3 protein. A D gene is named only where the DNA matches it firmly.

d_call: TRBD1; j_call: TRBJ1-2; v_call: TRBV5-4; cdr3_nt: TGTGCCAGCAGCCCACGACAGGGTGGCTACACCTTC; cdr3_aa: CASSPRQGGYTF
d_call: TRBD1; j_call: TRBJ1-6; v_call: TRBV11-2; cdr3_nt: TGTGCCAGCAGCTTGACTCGGACAGGGGGTTTAGGTTCACCCCTCCACTTT; cdr3_aa: CASSLTRTGGLGSPLHF
d_call: -; j_call: TRBJ1-1; v_call: TRBV18; cdr3_nt: TGTGCCAGCTCACCCAGGGGACCGGGCACTGAAGCTTTCTTT; cdr3_aa: CASSPRGPGTEAFF
d_call: TRBD1; j_call: TRBJ1-5; v_call: TRBV7-9; cdr3_nt: TGTGCCAGCAGCTCCACAGGGGGCAGGCAGCCCCAGCATTTT; cdr3_aa: CASSSTGGRQPQHF
d_call: -; j_call: TRBJ1-2; v_call: TRBV9; cdr3_nt: TGTGCCAGCAGTGGAGATTCTATCGTTAACTATGGCTACACCTTC; cdr3_aa: CASSGDSIVNYGYTF
d_call: -; j_call: TRBJ1-2; v_call: TRBV19; cdr3_nt: TGTGCCAGTAGTATCGACAGGAACTATGGCTACACCTTC; cdr3_aa: CASSIDRNYGYTF
d_call: -; j_call: TRBJ2-1; v_call: TRBV5-6; cdr3_nt: TGTGCCAGCAGCCTGTATAATGAGCAGTTCTTC; cdr3_aa: CASSLYNEQFF
d_call: TRBD1; j_call: TRBJ1-1; v_call: TRBV7-9; cdr3_nt: TGTGCCAGCAACCCCCCCAGGGGACAGGGAGTGACTGAAGCTTTCTTT; cdr3_aa: CASNPPRGQGVTEAFF
d_call: TRBD1; j_call: TRBJ1-4; v_call: TRBV7-6; cdr3_nt: TGTGCCAGCAGCTTAGCGGCCTTTACAGGGGGTGGTGAAAAACTGTTTTTT; cdr3_aa: CASSLAAFTGGGEKLFF
d_call: -; j_call: TRBJ1-1; v_call: TRBV11-2; cdr3_nt: TGTGCCAGCAGCCCCGTGAGGGGAGGCACTGAAGCTTTCTTT; cdr3_aa: CASSPVRGGTEAFF
d_call: -; j_call: TRBJ1-4; v_call: TRBV10-3; cdr3_nt: TGTGCCATCAGTGAAAATGGGCCCAAGGAAAAACTGTTTTTT; cdr3_aa: CAISENGPKEKLFF
d_call: -; j_call: TRBJ2-1; v_call: TRBV7-2; cdr3_nt: TGTGCCAGCAGCTTAGGAGTGGGTCTAGCGAACAATGAGCAGTTCTTC; cdr3_aa: CASSLGVGLANNEQFF
d_call: -; j_call: TRBJ2-3; v_call: TRBV7-9; cdr3_nt: TGTGCCAGCAGCCTGTCCGGGACACATAGCACAGATACGCAGTATTTT; cdr3_aa: CASSLSGTHSTDTQYF
d_call: -; j_call: TRBJ2-1; v_call: TRBV28; cdr3_nt: TGTGCCAGCAGCCCGGCTGGGACAAGCTCCTACAATGAGCAGTTCTTC; cdr3_aa: CASSPAGTSSYNEQFF
d_call: TRBD1; j_call: TRBJ2-7; v_call: TRBV2; cdr3_nt: TGTGCCAGCAGTGTCGAGGTGACAGGGGGATTCTACGAGCAGTACTTC; cdr3_aa: CASSVEVTGGFYEQYF
d_call: -; j_call: TRBJ1-1; v_call: TRBV29-1; cdr3_nt: TGCAGCGTTGAAAGACAGGAGGACACTGAAGCTTTCTTT; cdr3_aa: CSVERQEDTEAFF
d_call: TRBD1; j_call: TRBJ1-1; v_call: TRBV5-6; cdr3_nt: TGTGCCACCGGACAGGGATTAAACACTGAAGCTTTCTTT; cdr3_aa: CATGQGLNTEAFF
d_call: -; j_call: TRBJ2-1; v_call: TRBV15; cdr3_nt: TGTGCCACCAGCCCCAGGCTTGATGAGCAGTTCTTC; cdr3_aa: CATSPRLDEQFF
d_call: TRBD1; j_call: TRBJ2-3; v_call: TRBV13; cdr3_nt: TGTGCCAGCAGCTTAGGGGACAGGAACACAGATACGCAGTATTTT; cdr3_aa: CASSLGDRNTDTQYF
d_call: -; j_call: TRBJ1-2; v_call: TRBV30; cdr3_nt: TGTGCCTGGAGACCCGACAAGGACTATGGCTACACCTTC; cdr3_aa: CAWRPDKDYGYTF
d_call: TRBD2; j_call: TRBJ2-7; v_call: TRBV19; cdr3_nt: TGTGCCAGTAGTATGGGAAGCGGGGGGGCCTACGAGCAGTACTTC; cdr3_aa: CASSMGSGGAYEQYF
d_call: -; j_call: TRBJ2-7; v_call: TRBV3-1/TRBV3-2; cdr3_nt: TGTGCCAGCAGCCAAGCAACTTACGAGCAGTACTTC; cdr3_aa: CASSQATYEQYF
d_call: -; j_call: TRBJ2-3; v_call: TRBV11-3; cdr3_nt: TGTGCCAGCAGCTTAGGAGGGACTAGCACAGATACGCAGTATTTT; cdr3_aa: CASSLGGTSTDTQYF
d_call: TRBD2; j_call: TRBJ2-5; v_call: TRBV2; cdr3_nt: TGTGCCAGCTCCCCTAGCGGGACCCAGTACTTC; cdr3_aa: CASSPSGTQYF
d_call: TRBD2; j_call: TRBJ2-5; v_call: TRBV9; cdr3_nt: TGTGCCAGCAGCGCTAGCGGGGGAGAGACCCAGTACTTC; cdr3_aa: CASSASGGETQYF
d_call: TRBD1; j_call: TRBJ1-5; v_call: TRBV3-1/TRBV3-2; cdr3_nt: TGTGCCAGCAGCCTCGGGACAGGGTCAAATCAGCCCCAGCATTTT; cdr3_aa: CASSLGTGSNQPQHF
d_call: -; j_call: TRBJ1-1; v_call: TRBV9; cdr3_nt: TGTGCCAGCAGCGTAGCTACCGGGGTGAACACTGAAGCTTTCTTT; cdr3_aa: CASSVATGVNTEAFF
d_call: -; j_call: TRBJ2-2; v_call: TRBV7-9; cdr3_nt: TGTGCCAGCAGCTTGGAGATAGAGGGCACCGGGGAGCTGTTTTTT; cdr3_aa: CASSLEIEGTGELFF
d_call: -; j_call: TRBJ2-2; v_call: TRBV27; cdr3_nt: TGTGCCAGCCGGAACACCGGGGAGCTGTTTTTT; cdr3_aa: CASRNTGELFF
d_call: TRBD1; j_call: TRBJ1-4; v_call: TRBV5-1; cdr3_nt: TGCGCCAGCAGCTTAGCGGGACAGGGAGGCGAAAAACTGTTTTTT; cdr3_aa: CASSLAGQGGEKLFF
d_call: TRBD2; j_call: TRBJ2-3; v_call: TRBV7-3; cdr3_nt: TGTGCCAGCAGCCTTCGGGGGGACGATACGCAGTATTTT; cdr3_aa: CASSLRGDDTQYF
d_call: -; j_call: TRBJ2-7; v_call: TRBV27; cdr3_nt: TGTGCCAGCAGTTTAAGAGGATTCGGCGTCGAGCAGTACTTC; cdr3_aa: CASSLRGFGVEQYF
d_call: -; j_call: TRBJ1-2; v_call: TRBV10-3; cdr3_nt: TGTGCCATCAGTGAACCAAACATAAACTATGGCTACACCTTC; cdr3_aa: CAISEPNINYGYTF
d_call: TRBD1; j_call: TRBJ1-4; v_call: TRBV5-1; cdr3_nt: TGCGCCAGCAGCTCCCGGACAGGGGAGACAAAACTGTTTTTT; cdr3_aa: CASSSRTGETKLFF
d_call: -; j_call: TRBJ1-1; v_call: TRBV20-1; cdr3_nt: TGCAGTGCTAGTGACCGTTTGAACACTGAAGCTTTCTTT; cdr3_aa: CSASDRLNTEAFF
d_call: -; j_call: TRBJ1-2; v_call: TRBV28; cdr3_nt: TGTGCCACCGAGGGGGAGATTCTTGGGTATGGCTACACCTTC; cdr3_aa: CATEGEILGYGYTF
d_call: -; j_call: TRBJ1-6; v_call: TRBV4-3; cdr3_nt: TGCGCCAGCAGCCAAGATCAGGGCTCCTATAATTCACCCCTCCACTTT; cdr3_aa: CASSQDQGSYNSPLHF
d_call: -; j_call: TRBJ2-2; v_call: TRBV9; cdr3_nt: TGTGCCAGCAGCGTACGGGGGACAGCCAACACCGGGGAGCTGTTTTTT; cdr3_aa: CASSVRGTANTGELFF